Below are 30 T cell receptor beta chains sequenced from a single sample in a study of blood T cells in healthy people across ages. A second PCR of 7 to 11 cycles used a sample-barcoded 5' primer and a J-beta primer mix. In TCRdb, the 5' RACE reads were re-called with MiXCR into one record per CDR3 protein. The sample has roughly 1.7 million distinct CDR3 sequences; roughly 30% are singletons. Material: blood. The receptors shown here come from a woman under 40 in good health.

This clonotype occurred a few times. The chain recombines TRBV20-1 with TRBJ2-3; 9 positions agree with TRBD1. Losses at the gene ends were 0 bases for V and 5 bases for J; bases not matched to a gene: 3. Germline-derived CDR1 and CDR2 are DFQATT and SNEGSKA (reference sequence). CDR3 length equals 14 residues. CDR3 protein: CSARETGGKDTQYF. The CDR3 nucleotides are TGCAGTGCTAGAGAAACAGGGGGCAAAGATACGCAGTATTTT.

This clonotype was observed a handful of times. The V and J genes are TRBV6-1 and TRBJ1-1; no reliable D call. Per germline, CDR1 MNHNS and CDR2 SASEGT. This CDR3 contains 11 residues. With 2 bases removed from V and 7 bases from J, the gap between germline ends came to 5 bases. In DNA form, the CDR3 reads TGTGCCAGCAGTGAAATCGGTGAAGCTTTCTTT. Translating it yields CASSEIGEAFF.

CDR3 amino acids: CASSLGQLPGYTF. CDR3 DNA: TGTGCCAGCAGCTTAGGGCAGCTTCCCGGCTACACCTTC. The rearrangement joins TRBV13 to TRBJ1-2; no clear D. This CDR3 is built from 13 residues. Germline CDR1 is PRHDT and CDR2 is FYEKMQ (reference sequence). The ends were cut back, 0 bases at V and 8 bases at J, with 10 bases in the middle.

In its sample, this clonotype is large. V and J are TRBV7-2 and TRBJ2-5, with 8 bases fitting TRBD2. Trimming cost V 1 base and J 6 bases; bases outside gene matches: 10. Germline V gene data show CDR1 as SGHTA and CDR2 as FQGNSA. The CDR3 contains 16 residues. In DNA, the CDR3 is TGTGCCAGCAGCTTAGTCGCCGGGACTAGTCTTCAGACCCAGTACTTC. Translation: CASSLVAGTSLQTQYF.

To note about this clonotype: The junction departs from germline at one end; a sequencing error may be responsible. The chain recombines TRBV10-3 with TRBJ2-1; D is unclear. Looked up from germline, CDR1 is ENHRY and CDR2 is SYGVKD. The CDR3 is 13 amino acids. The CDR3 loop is CAISQDRLGERFF. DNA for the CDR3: TGTGCCATCAGCCAGGATCGTTTAGGAGAGCGGTTCTTC.

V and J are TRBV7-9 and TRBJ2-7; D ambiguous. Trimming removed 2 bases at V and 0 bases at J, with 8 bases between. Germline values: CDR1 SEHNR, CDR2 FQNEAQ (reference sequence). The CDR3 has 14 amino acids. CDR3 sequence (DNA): TGTGCCAGCAGCTTATTCCCTAACTCCTACGAGCAGTACTTC. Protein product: CASSLFPNSYEQYF.

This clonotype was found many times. In nucleotides, the CDR3 is TGTGCCAGCAGCTTAGGAGTCTCTGGGGCCAACGTCCTGACTTTC. Its protein product is CASSLGVSGANVLTF. V and J are TRBV27 and TRBJ2-6, with D hard to call. Germline CDR1 reads MNHEY; CDR2 reads SMNVEV (reference sequence). This CDR3 has 15 residues. Between the trimmed V and J ends, which lost 6 bases and 0 bases, there was a span of 9 bases.

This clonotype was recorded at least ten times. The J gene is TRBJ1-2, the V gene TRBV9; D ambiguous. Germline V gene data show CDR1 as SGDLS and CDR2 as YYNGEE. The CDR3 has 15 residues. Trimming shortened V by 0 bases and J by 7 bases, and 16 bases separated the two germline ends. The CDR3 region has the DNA TGTGCCAGCAGCGTAGCGAGCGGGATGTTTTTTGGCTACACCTTC. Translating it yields CASSVASGMFFGYTF.

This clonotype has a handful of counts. The CDR3 loop is CSVEDTGYTF. The CDR3 DNA follows: TGCAGCGTTGAAGATACCGGCTACACCTTC. The chain links TRBV29-1 to TRBJ1-2, with D unresolved. Germline CDR1 is SQVTM and CDR2 is ANQGSEA. Trimming stripped 0 bases from V and 8 bases from J, with 4 bases between. CDR3 size: 10 residues. The full variable domain, rest sourced from reference TRBV29-1 and TRBJ1-2, is SAVISQKPSRDICQRGTSLTIQCQVDSQVTMMFWYRQQPGQSLTLIATANQGSEATYESGFVIDKFPISRPNLTFSTLTVSNMSPEDSSIYLCSVEDTGYTFGSGTRLTVV.

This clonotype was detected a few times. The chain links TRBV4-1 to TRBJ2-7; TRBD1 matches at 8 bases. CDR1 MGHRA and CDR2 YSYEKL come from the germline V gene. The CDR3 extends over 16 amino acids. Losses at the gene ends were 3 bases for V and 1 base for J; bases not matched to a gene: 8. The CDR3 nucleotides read TGCGCCAGCAGCCATGCCCCGGGACAGGCTTCCTACGAGCAGTACTTC. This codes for CASSHAPGQASYEQYF.

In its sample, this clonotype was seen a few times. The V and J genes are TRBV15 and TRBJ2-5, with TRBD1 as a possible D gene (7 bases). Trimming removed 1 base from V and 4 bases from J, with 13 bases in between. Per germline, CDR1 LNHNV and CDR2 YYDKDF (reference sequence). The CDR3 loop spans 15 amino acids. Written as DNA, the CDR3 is TGTGCCACCAGCAGAGGACAGGGAGGCGCAGAGACCCAGTACTTC. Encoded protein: CATSRGQGGAETQYF. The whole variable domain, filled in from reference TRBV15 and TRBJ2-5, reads DAMVIQNPRYQVTQFGKPVTLSCSQTLNHNVMYWYQQKSSQAPKLLFHYYDKDFNNEADTPDNFQSRRPNTSFCFLDIRSPGLGDTAMYLCATSRGQGGAETQYFGPGTRLLVL.

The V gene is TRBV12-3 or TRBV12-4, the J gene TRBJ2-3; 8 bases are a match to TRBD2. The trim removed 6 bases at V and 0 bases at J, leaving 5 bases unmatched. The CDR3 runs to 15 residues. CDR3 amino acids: CASRPSSGSTDTQYF. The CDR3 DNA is TGTGCCAGCAGACCTTCTAGCGGGAGCACAGATACGCAGTATTTT.

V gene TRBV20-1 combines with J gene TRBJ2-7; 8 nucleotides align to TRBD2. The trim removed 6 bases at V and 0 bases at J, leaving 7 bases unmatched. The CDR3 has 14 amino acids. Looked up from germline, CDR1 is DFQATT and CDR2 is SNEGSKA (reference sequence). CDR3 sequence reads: CSARLARSSYEQYF. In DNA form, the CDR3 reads TGCAGTGCCCGACTAGCGCGGAGCTCCTACGAGCAGTACTTC.

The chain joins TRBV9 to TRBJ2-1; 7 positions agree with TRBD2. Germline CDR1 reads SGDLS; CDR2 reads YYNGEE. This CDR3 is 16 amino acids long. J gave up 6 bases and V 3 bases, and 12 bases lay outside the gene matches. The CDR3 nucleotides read TGTGCCAGCAGCGAGGGAGGGGCAGGGCCCCGCAATGAGCAGTTCTTC. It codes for CASSEGGAGPRNEQFF.

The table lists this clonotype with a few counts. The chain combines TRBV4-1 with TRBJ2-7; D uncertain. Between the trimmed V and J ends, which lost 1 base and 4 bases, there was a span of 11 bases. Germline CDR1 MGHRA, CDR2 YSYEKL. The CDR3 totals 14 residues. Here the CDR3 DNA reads TGCGCCAGCAGCCAAGTTGTGAATGGGTACGAGCAGTACTTC. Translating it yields CASSQVVNGYEQYF.

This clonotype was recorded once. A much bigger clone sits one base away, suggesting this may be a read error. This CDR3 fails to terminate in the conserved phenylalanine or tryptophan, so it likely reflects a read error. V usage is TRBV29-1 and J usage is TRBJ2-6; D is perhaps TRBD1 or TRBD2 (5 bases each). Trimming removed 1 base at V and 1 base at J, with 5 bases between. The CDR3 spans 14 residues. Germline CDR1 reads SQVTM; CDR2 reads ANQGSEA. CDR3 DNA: TGCAGCGTTGAAGGGGGGTCTGGGGCCAACGTCCTGACTTGC. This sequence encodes CSVEGGSGANVLTC.

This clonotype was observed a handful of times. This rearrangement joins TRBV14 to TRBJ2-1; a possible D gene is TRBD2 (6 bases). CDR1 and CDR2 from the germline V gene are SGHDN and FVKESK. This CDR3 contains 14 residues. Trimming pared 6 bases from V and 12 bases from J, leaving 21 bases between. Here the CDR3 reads CASSYGGAEFSQFF. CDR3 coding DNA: TGTGCCAGCAGTTACGGGGGAGCCGAGTTTTCGCAGTTCTTC.

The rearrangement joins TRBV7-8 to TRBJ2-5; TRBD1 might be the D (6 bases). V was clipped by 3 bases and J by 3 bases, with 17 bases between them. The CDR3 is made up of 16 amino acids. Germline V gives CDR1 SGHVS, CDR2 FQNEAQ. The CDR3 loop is CASSFPDRRKKETQYF. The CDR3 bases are TGTGCCAGCAGCTTCCCGGACAGAAGGAAGAAAGAGACCCAGTACTTC. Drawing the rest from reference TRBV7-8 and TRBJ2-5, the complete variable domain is GAGVSQSPRYKVAKRGQDVALRCDPISGHVSLFWYQQALGQGPEFLTYFQNEAQLDKSGLPSDRFFAERPEGSVSTLKIQRTQQEDSAVYLCASSFPDRRKKETQYFGPGTRLLVL.

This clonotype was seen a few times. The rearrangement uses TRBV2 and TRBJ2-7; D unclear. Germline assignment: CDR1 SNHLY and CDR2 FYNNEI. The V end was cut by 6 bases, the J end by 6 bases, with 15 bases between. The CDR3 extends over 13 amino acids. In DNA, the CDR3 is TGTGCCAGCAGCGTTGACGGTGCCCTCGAGCAGTACTTC. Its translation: CASSVDGALEQYF. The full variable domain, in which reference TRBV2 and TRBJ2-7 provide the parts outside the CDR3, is EPEVTQTPSHQVTQMGQEVILRCVPISNHLYFYWYRQILGQKVEFLVSFYNNEISEKSEIFDDQFSVERPDGSNFTLKIRSTKLEDSAMYFCASSVDGALEQYFGPGTRLTVT.

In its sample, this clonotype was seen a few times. This chain's CDR3 is CASSLRRQGGIYEQYF. CDR3 in DNA: TGTGCCAGCAGCTTGAGAAGACAGGGAGGGATCTACGAGCAGTACTTC. The chain combines TRBV5-4 with TRBJ2-5; D may correspond to TRBD1 or TRBD2 (7 bases each). The DNA matches TRBJ2-7 better at its end, which makes the J call doubtful. In germline, CDR1 is SGHNT, CDR2 YYREEE (reference sequence). The CDR3 consists of 16 residues.

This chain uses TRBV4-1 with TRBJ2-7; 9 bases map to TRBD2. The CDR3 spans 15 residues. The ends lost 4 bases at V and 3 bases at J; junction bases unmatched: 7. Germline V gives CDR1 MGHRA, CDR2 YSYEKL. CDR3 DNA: TGCGCCAGCAGCCGCGGACTAGCGAGTAACTACGAGCAGTACTTC. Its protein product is CASSRGLASNYEQYF.

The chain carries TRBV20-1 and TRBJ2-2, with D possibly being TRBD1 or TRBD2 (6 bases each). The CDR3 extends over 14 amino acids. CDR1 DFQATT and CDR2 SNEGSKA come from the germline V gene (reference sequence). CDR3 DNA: TGCAGCGTGCGGGACATTAAGAACACCGGGGAGCTGTTTTTT. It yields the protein CSVRDIKNTGELFF.

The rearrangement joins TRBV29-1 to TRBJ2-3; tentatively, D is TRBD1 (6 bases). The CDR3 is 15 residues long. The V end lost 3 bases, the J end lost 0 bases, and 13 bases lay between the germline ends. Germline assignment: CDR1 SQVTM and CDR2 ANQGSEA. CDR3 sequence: CSVDQRTESTDTQYF. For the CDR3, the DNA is TGCAGCGTTGACCAAAGGACAGAGAGCACAGATACGCAGTATTTT.

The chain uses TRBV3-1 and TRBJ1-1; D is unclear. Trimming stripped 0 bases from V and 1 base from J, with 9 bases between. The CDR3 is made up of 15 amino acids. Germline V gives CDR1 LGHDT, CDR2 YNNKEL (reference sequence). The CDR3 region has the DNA TGTGCCAGCAGCCAAGATGACGGTCCGAACACTGAAGCTTTCTTT. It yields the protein CASSQDDGPNTEAFF.

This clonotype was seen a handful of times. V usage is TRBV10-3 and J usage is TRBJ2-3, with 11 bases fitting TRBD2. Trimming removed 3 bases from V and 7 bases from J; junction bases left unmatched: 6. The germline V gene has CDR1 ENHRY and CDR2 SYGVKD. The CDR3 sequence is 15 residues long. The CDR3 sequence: CAISELAGGPHTQYF. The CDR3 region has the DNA TGTGCCATCAGTGAATTAGCGGGGGGGCCCCATACGCAGTATTTT.

CDR3 protein: CVTGVASTDTQYF. CDR3 DNA sequence: TGTGTCACGGGGGTGGCTAGCACAGATACGCAGTATTTT. The chain has TRBV6-6 and TRBJ2-3; perhaps TRBD2 as D (6 bases). The CDR3 is 13 amino acids. The germline CDR1 and CDR2 sequences are MNHNY and SVGAGI (reference sequence).

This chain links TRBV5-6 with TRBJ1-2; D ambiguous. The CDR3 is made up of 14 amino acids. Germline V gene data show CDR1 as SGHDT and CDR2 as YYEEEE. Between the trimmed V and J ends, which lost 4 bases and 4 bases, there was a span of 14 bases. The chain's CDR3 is CASSAGGNLYGYTF. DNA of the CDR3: TGTGCCAGCAGCGCGGGCGGGAATCTCTATGGCTACACCTTC.

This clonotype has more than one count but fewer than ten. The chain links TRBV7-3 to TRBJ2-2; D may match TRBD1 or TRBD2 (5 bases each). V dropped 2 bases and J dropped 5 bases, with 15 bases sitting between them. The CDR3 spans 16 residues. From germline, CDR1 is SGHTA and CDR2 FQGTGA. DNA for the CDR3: TGTGCCAGCAGCTTAGTTTTCGGCAGGGAGACCGGGGAGCTGTTTTTT. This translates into CASSLVFGRETGELFF.

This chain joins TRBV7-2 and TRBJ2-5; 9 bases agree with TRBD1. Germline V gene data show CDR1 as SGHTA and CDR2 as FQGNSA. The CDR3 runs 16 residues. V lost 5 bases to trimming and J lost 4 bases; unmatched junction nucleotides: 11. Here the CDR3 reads CASSARTGAVPETQYF. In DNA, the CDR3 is TGTGCCAGCAGCGCACGGACAGGGGCCGTGCCAGAGACCCAGTACTTC.

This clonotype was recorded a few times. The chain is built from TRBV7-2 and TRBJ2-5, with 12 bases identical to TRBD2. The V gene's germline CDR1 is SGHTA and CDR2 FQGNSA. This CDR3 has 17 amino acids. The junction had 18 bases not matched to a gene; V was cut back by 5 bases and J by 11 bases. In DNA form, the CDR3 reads TGTGCCAGCAGCGGGGGACTAGCGGGTGCCCTCTCTAGAGAGCAGTACTTC. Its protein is CASSGGLAGALSREQYF.